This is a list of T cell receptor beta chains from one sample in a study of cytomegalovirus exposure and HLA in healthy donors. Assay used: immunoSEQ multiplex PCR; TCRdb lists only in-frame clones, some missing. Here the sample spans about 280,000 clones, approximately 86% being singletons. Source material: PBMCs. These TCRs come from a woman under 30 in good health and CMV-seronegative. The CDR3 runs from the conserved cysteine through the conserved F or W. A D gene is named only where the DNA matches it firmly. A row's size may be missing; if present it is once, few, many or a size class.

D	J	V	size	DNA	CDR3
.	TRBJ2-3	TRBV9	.	TGTGCCAGCAGCTTGAACCCAGGGGCGGGAGATACGCAGTATTTT	CASSLNPGAGDTQYF
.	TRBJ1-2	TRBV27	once	TGTGCCAGCAGTTTCGCCGAGGACAGAATTTTTAACTATGGCTACACCTTC	CASSFAEDRIFNYGYTF
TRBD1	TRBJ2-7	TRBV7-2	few	TGTGCCAGCAGCCCCGGGACAGGGATGTACTTC	CASSPGTGMYF
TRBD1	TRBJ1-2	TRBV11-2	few	TGTGCCAGCAGCCCGACAGGGGGCTATGGCTACACCTTC	CASSPTGGYGYTF
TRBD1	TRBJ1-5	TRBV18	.	TGTGCCAGCTCAAAACCGGGACAGGGAGATCAGCCCCAGCATTTT	CASSKPGQGDQPQHF
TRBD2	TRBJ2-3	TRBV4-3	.	TGCGCCAGCAGCGCAAACCTAGCGGGGGGGGGCACAGATACGCAGTATTTT	CASSANLAGGGTDTQYF
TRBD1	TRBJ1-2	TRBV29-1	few	TGCAGCGTTAATGACAGGGGTAACTATGGCTACACCTTC	CSVNDRGNYGYTF
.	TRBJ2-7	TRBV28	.	TGTGCCAGCAGTTCGGGACAATTTCCCTACGAGCAGTACTTC	CASSSGQFPYEQYF
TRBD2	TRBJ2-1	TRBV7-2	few	TGTGCCAGCAGCTTACAGGGACTAGCGGGGGTAAGGAGGTTCTTC	CASSLQGLAGVRRFF
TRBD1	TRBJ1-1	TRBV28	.	TGTGCCAGCAGTCTCGGACAGGGCTTCACTGAAGCTTTCTTT	CASSLGQGFTEAFF
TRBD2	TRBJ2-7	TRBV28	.	TGTGCCAGCAGTTTTCGCGGGAGCTCCTACGAGCAGTACTTC	CASSFRGSSYEQYF
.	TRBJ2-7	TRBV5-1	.	TGCGCCAGCAGACTAGCCTACGAGCAGTACTTC	CASRLAYEQYF
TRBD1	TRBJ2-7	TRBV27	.	TGTGCCAGCAGTCCCACCGCCCGGGACAGGGCGGTTTACGAGCAGTACTTC	CASSPTARDRAVYEQYF
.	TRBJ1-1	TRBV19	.	TGTGCCAGTACGATCGGGGGAGGGAACACTGAAGCTTTCTTT	CASTIGGGNTEAFF
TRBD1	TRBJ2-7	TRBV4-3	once	TGCGCCAGCAGCCTTGGACAGGTCAACGAGCAGTACTTC	CASSLGQVNEQYF
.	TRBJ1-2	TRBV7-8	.	TGTGCCAGCAGTCCATTACAGAGTTGGGGCTACACCTTC	CASSPLQSWGYTF
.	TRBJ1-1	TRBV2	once	TGTGCCAGCAGGTTTGACAGAGAGAACACTGAAGCTTTCTTT	CASRFDRENTEAFF
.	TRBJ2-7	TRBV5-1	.	TGCGCCAGCAGCACTCCCACAGGGATGGAGGACGAGCAGTACTTC	CASSTPTGMEDEQYF
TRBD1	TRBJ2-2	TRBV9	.	TGTGCCAGCAGCGTAGGTCCTGGGGGGACAGGTAGGACCGGGGAGCTGTTTTTT	CASSVGPGGTGRTGELFF
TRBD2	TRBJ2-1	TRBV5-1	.	TGCGCCAGCAGCTTGACTAGCGGGAGGCTCACCTACAATGAGCAGTTCTTC	CASSLTSGRLTYNEQFF
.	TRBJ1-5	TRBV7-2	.	TGTGCCAGCTCGGGACTCCTTAGCAATCAGCCCCAGCATTTT	CASSGLLSNQPQHF
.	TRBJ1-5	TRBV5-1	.	TGCGCCAGCAGTCTTGAGGGCGCACATCAGCCCCAGCATTTT	CASSLEGAHQPQHF